This T cell receptor beta chain was captured in a study of CD8+CD57+ T cells in acquired aplastic anemia. About the study: Sorted CD4+ and CD8+ cell DNA averaged 3.2 ug.

In patients chosen for sequencing, flow cytometry had shown CD8+CD57+ cell expansion. Acquired aplastic anemia of severe grade affected all patients. The CDR3 covers 14 residues. Between the trimmed V and J ends, which lost 3 bases and 5 bases, there was a span of 13 bases. Germline loops: CDR1 LNHDA, CDR2 SQIVND (reference sequence). Both TCR beta VDJ combination and CDR3 sequence profiling were carried out. Genomic DNA was the template for this profiling. TCRdb redid the calling of the reads with MiXCR, one entry per CDR3 protein. The top ten hold roughly 50% of the sample, which has about 200,000 distinct CDR3 sequences, over 55% seen once.

Sequenced sample: sorted CD4+, CD8+, or CD8+CD57+ T cells (not recorded which) from PBMCs. The chain uses TRBV19 and TRBJ1-1; tentatively, D is TRBD1 (6 bases). This receptor was obtained from a human donor with aplastic anemia. DNA for the CDR3: TGTGCCAGTAGTATCTTACAGGGTGGAACTGAAGCTTTCTTT. Its protein is CASSILQGGTEAFF. Together with reference TRBV19 and TRBJ1-1, the CDR3 gives the full variable domain: DGGITQSPKYLFRKEGQNVTLSCEQNLNHDAMYWYRQDPGQGLRLIYYSQIVNDFQKGDIAEGYSVSREKKESFPLTVTSAQKNPTAFYLCASSILQGGTEAFFGQGTRLTVV.